Below, 26 T cell receptor beta chains from the same sample are listed, as sequenced in a study of T cells after yellow fever vaccination (dated 2019 in TCRdb). Libraries were built with 5' RACE. TCRdb names Illumina HiSeq 2500 as the instrument used. The public reads were run again by TCRdb, first through fastp at Q25 and then through MiXCR, and only productive beta chains were kept. Entries are consolidated by CDR3 protein sequence, retaining the most common genes and DNA. For this sample the table gives 360,000 or so distinct CDR3 sequences, of which 11% were detected only once. Roughly 18% of the sample is held by the ten biggest clonotypes. The treatment or condition label, as the study defines it: live attenuated yellow fever vaccine strain. The sequencing used PBMCs, collected on the day of the first yellow fever vaccination. These receptors all stem from a man younger than 35 who received the YFV17D yellow fever vaccine.

This clonotype has only a few counts. This chain uses TRBV4-1 with TRBJ1-5; 9 bases line up with TRBD1. After removal of 3 bases from V and 4 bases from J, the junction contained 7 bases not matched to a gene. Looked up from germline, CDR1 is MGHRA and CDR2 is YSYEKL. CDR3 size: 16 residues. The CDR3 DNA reads TGCGCCAGCAGCCAGGCTACAGGGGGCCTGAATCAGCCCCAGCATTTT. Its translation: CASSQATGGLNQPQHF.

This clonotype was observed a few times. The J gene is TRBJ2-5, the V gene TRBV7-2, with D perhaps matching TRBD2 (6 bases). V lost 7 bases and J 4 bases, leaving 13 bases between the germline ends. Germline assignment: CDR1 SGHTA and CDR2 FQGNSA. The CDR3 covers 13 residues. The CDR3 DNA follows: TGTGCCAGCAACTCGAGACTAGGAGAGACCCAGTACTTC. This codes for CASNSRLGETQYF.

The chain is built from TRBV27 and TRBJ2-1; 7 bases match TRBD1. The V segment lost 5 bases and the J segment 3 bases; nucleotides outside the gene matches: 4. The CDR3 has 14 amino acids. Germline CDR1 is MNHEY and CDR2 is SMNVEV (reference sequence). CDR3 bases: TGTGCCAGCAGTGTACAGGGGTTCTACAATGAGCAGTTCTTC. This gives the protein CASSVQGFYNEQFF.

This clonotype was counted only a few times. The genes are TRBV6-5 and TRBJ1-1; D remains ambiguous. CDR1 MNHEY and CDR2 SVGAGI come from the germline V gene. CDR3 length: 15 residues. V was shortened by 0 bases and J by 0 bases, with 8 bases between the two germline ends. The CDR3 nucleotides are TGTGCCAGCAGTTACTCAACAGCTATGAACACTGAAGCTTTCTTT. This gives the protein CASSYSTAMNTEAFF.

This clonotype has more than one count but fewer than ten. The V and J genes are TRBV12-3 or TRBV12-4 and TRBJ2-2, with 10 nucleotides matching TRBD1. Trimming cost V 7 bases and J 5 bases; bases outside gene matches: 7. The CDR3 is 15 residues long. CDR3 sequence reads: CASTRQGAMTGELFF. As DNA, the CDR3 is TGTGCCAGCACGAGACAGGGGGCAATGACCGGGGAGCTGTTTTTT.

This chain connects TRBV7-2 to TRBJ2-4, with a tentative D call TRBD2 (5 bases). The CDR3 has 15 residues. Trimming took 5 bases from V and 3 from J, leaving 14 bases between them. Germline V gene sequence: CDR1 SGHTA, CDR2 FQGNSA. The CDR3 region is CASSPRIEGKNIQYF. CDR3 nucleotide sequence: TGTGCCAGCAGCCCCCGCATTGAGGGCAAAAACATTCAGTACTTC.

The CDR3 DNA follows: TGCAGTGCTAGAGACACTAACTATGGCTACACCTTC. This codes for CSARDTNYGYTF. The V gene is TRBV20-1, the J gene TRBJ1-2, with D uncertain. The CDR3 extends over 12 amino acids. Trimming shortened V by 0 bases and J by 0 bases, and 2 bases separated the two germline ends. CDR1 and CDR2 (germline): DFQATT, SNEGSKA (reference sequence).

The CDR3, as DNA: TGTGCCAGCAGTCCAGACAGATGGTCCCCCTACGAGCAGTACGTC. Protein: CASSPDRWSPYEQYV. This chain joins TRBV12-3 or TRBV12-4 and TRBJ2-7; tentatively, D is TRBD1 (5 bases). Trimming shortened V by 5 bases and J by 2 bases, and 16 bases separated the two germline ends. This CDR3 contains 15 residues.

V is TRBV6-2 or TRBV6-3 and J is TRBJ2-3, with 10 nucleotides matching TRBD1. This CDR3 comprises 15 residues. Germline V gene lookup returns CDR1 MNHEY and CDR2 SVGEGT. V lost 6 bases to trimming and J lost 6 bases; unmatched junction nucleotides: 9. CDR3 loop: CASRRQGAGLDTQYF. CDR3 sequence (DNA): TGTGCCAGCAGAAGACAGGGGGCGGGCTTGGATACGCAGTATTTT.

This clonotype was detected a few times. The chain joins TRBV6-2 or TRBV6-3 to TRBJ2-5; TRBD2 is a possible D gene (6 bases). Trimming took 3 bases from V and 5 from J, leaving 13 bases between them. The CDR3 loop spans 14 amino acids. CDR1 and CDR2 (germline): MNHEY, SVGEGT. The DNA for the CDR3 is TGTGCCAGCAGTTATCTGCGGGGTGTGGAGACCCAGTACTTC. Amino acids: CASSYLRGVETQYF.

This clonotype was detected a few times. The rearrangement joins TRBV18 to TRBJ2-3, with 10 bases aligning to TRBD2. From germline, CDR1 is KGHSH and CDR2 LQKENI. Losses at the gene ends were 3 bases for V and 5 bases for J; bases not matched to a gene: 8. CDR3 length: 16 amino acids. The CDR3 bases are TGTGCCAGCTCACCCCTAGCGGGGGTCACCCAAGATACGCAGTATTTT. The encoded protein is CASSPLAGVTQDTQYF.

This chain uses TRBV5-8 with TRBJ2-2; D unclear. Germline CDR1 and CDR2: SGHTS and YDEGEE. CDR3 size: 14 residues. Trimming removed 1 base from V and 8 bases from J, with 12 bases in between. CDR3 region: CASSLIGVAGELFF. As DNA, the CDR3 is TGTGCCAGCAGCTTGATAGGTGTGGCTGGGGAGCTGTTTTTT.

V gene TRBV12-3 or TRBV12-4 combines with J gene TRBJ2-3; TRBD2 matches 8 bases. This CDR3 spans 14 amino acids. The junction had 6 bases not matched to a gene; V was cut back by 5 bases and J by 5 bases. This CDR3 is CASSDSGVGDTQYF. DNA of the CDR3: TGTGCCAGCAGTGATAGCGGGGTGGGAGATACGCAGTATTTT.

This clonotype was seen only a few times. This sequence joins TRBV4-1 and TRBJ2-3; D possibly corresponds to TRBD1 (6 bases). CDR1 is MGHRA, CDR2 YSYEKL, per germline. V dropped 4 bases and J dropped 2 bases, with 13 bases sitting between them. The CDR3 covers 15 residues. CDR3 sequence (DNA): TGCGCCAGCAGCCTTGTGTGGGGGCTCACAGATACGCAGTATTTT. Amino acids: CASSLVWGLTDTQYF.

This clonotype has only a few counts. The V call is TRBV6-2 or TRBV6-3, the J call TRBJ2-2; D is uncertain. V was shortened by 7 bases and J by 5 bases, with 8 bases between the two germline ends. The CDR3 runs 12 residues. CDR1 is MNHEY, CDR2 SVGEGT, per germline. In nucleotides, the CDR3 is TGTGCCAGCATGGATACAACCGGGGAGCTGTTTTTT. The encoded protein is CASMDTTGELFF.

About this clonotype itself: Just one base apart from a much larger clone, this may be a read error. The chain uses TRBV7-3 and TRBJ2-5; 8 positions match TRBD2. CDR1 and CDR2 from the germline V gene are SGHTA and FQGTGA. The J segment lost 7 bases and the V segment lost 5 bases, leaving 3 bases of the junction unmatched. This CDR3 has 12 amino acids. CDR3 region: CASSPGGVTQYF. For the CDR3, the DNA is TGTGCCAGCAGCCCGGGGGGGGTGACCCAGTACTTC.

This clonotype turned up a few times. The gene calls are TRBV6-1 and TRBJ1-1; 7 nucleotides line up with TRBD1. Germline V gene sequence: CDR1 MNHNS, CDR2 SASEGT. V gave up 7 bases and J gave up 5 bases; unmatched junction bases: 13. The CDR3 extends over 15 amino acids. CDR3 sequence (DNA): TGTGCCAGCACCCGAGGCGGACAGGTGGAAACTGAAGCTTTCTTT. This gives the protein CASTRGGQVETEAFF.

Many counts were recorded for this clonotype. CDR3 DNA: TGCGCCAGCAGCTTGGAGGCAGGGGTGTATGGCTACACCTTC. As protein: CASSLEAGVYGYTF. This chain links TRBV5-1 with TRBJ1-2; perhaps TRBD1 as D (6 bases). From germline, CDR1 is SGHRS and CDR2 YFSETQ. The length of the CDR3 is 14 residues. With 0 bases removed from V and 5 bases from J, the gap between germline ends came to 11 bases.

The sample holds many counts of this clonotype. The chain is built from TRBV5-1 and TRBJ1-1; D possibly corresponds to TRBD1 (5 bases). CDR1 SGHRS and CDR2 YFSETQ come from the germline V gene. The length of the CDR3 is 15 residues. Trimming took off 0 bases at V and 5 bases at J, with 14 bases between the two ends. CDR3 region: CASSLVGRDSTEAFF. CDR3 DNA: TGCGCCAGCAGCTTGGTAGGCAGGGATTCGACTGAAGCTTTCTTT.

The V gene is TRBV4-1, the J gene TRBJ2-7, with a weak D call TRBD2 (6 bases). Germline CDR1 reads MGHRA; CDR2 reads YSYEKL. The CDR3 consists of 16 residues. Trimming stripped 3 bases from V and 1 base from J, with 16 bases between. The CDR3 DNA is TGCGCCAGCAGCCACCTCCCCGGCGGGGTTTCCTACGAGCAGTACTTC. Encoded protein: CASSHLPGGVSYEQYF.

This clonotype was seen more than once but under ten times. This sequence joins TRBV24-1 and TRBJ1-1, with 11 bases lining up with TRBD1. Germline CDR1 and CDR2: KGHDR and SFDVKD. V lost 12 bases and J lost 4; bases outside the gene matches: 3. The CDR3 has 12 residues. The DNA of the CDR3 is TGTGCCGCTGGACAGGGGGCCACTGAAGCTTTCTTT. Translated, it gives CAAGQGATEAFF.

This chain uses TRBV6-5 with TRBJ1-2; the D is unclear. The CDR3 has 13 amino acids. V was pared by 2 bases and J by 5 bases, with 9 bases between. The germline gives CDR1 MNHEY, CDR2 SVGAGI. The CDR3 DNA sequence: TGTGCCAGCAGTTACAGACAACTATATGGCTACACCTTC. This codes for CASSYRQLYGYTF.

V and J are TRBV11-2 and TRBJ2-1; D unclear. The CDR3 is made up of 15 amino acids. From germline, CDR1 is SGHAT and CDR2 FQNNGV. Trimming pared 5 bases from V and 0 bases from J, leaving 11 bases between. The CDR3 DNA reads as TGTGCCAGCAGCGGCCAGACCCACTCCTACAATGAGCAGTTCTTC. Protein sequence: CASSGQTHSYNEQFF. Filled out from reference TRBV11-2 and TRBJ2-1, the complete variable domain reads EAGVAQSPRYKIIEKRQSVAFWCNPISGHATLYWYQQILGQGPKLLIQFQNNGVVDDSQLPKDRFSAERLKGVDSTLKIQPAKLEDSAVYLCASSGQTHSYNEQFFGPGTRLTVL.

This clonotype was detected a few times. The chain couples TRBV20-1 to TRBJ1-6; D possibly corresponds to TRBD1 (6 bases). Germline V gives CDR1 DFQATT, CDR2 SNEGSKA (reference sequence). The CDR3 is made up of 14 amino acids. V lost 5 bases, J lost 11 bases, and 19 bases lay in between. CDR3 sequence: CSAPNGGARAPLHF. The CDR3 nucleotides are TGCAGTGCTCCTAATGGGGGGGCCCGGGCACCCCTCCACTTT.

The J gene is TRBJ1-6, the V gene TRBV11-2, with D hard to call. The CDR3 is made up of 13 amino acids. V was pared by 6 bases and J by 9 bases, with 12 bases between. The V gene's germline CDR1 is SGHAT and CDR2 FQNNGV. The CDR3, as DNA: TGTGCCAGCAGTACCCAGGAGGGTTCACCCCTCCACTTT. Translation gives CASSTQEGSPLHF.

This clonotype has only a few counts. V is TRBV18 and J is TRBJ1-1; maybe TRBD1 (5 bases). The CDR3 is made up of 16 amino acids. Per the germline V gene, CDR1 is KGHSH and CDR2 is LQKENI. Trimming pared 6 bases from V and 10 bases from J, leaving 27 bases between. As DNA, the CDR3 is TGTGCCAGCTCCCTGGGTGTGTCCCAGGTCCGGAGGGGAGCTTTCTTT. Translation: CASSLGVSQVRRGAFF. Together with reference TRBV18 and TRBJ1-1, the CDR3 gives the full variable domain: NAGVMQNPRHLVRRRGQEARLRCSPMKGHSHVYWYRQLPEEGLKFMVYLQKENIIDESGMPKERFSAEFPKEGPSILRIQQVVRGDSAAYFCASSLGVSQVRRGAFFGQGTRLTVV.